One and the same sample provided the 24 T cell receptor beta chains below, sequenced in a study of blood T cell repertoires in COVID-19. Clones were read by immunoSEQ multiplex PCR, and TCRdb kept only the in-frame ones, dropping some. This table has about 410,000 clones, about nine tenths appearing once. The sample consisted of peripheral blood. The receptors were sampled from a woman in her 30s with active or convalescent COVID-19.

V usage is TRBV5-1 and J usage is TRBJ1-6; perhaps TRBD1 as D (5 bases). CDR3 length: 15 amino acids. CDR1 and CDR2 (germline): SGHRS, YFSETQ. Trimming left V 4 bases short and J 11 bases short, with 19 bases between. This CDR3 reads CASSPMQGGLPPLHF. In DNA, the CDR3 is TGCGCCAGCAGCCCGATGCAGGGTGGGTTGCCACCCCTCCACTTT.

The rearrangement joins TRBV10-3 to TRBJ2-7; TRBD1 is a possible D gene (6 bases). The ends were cut back, 7 bases at V and 6 bases at J, with 13 bases in the middle. The CDR3 length is 12 residues. Germline CDR1 reads ENHRY; CDR2 reads SYGVKD. CDR3 region: CAINAQGVEQYF. As DNA, the CDR3 is TGTGCCATCAACGCACAGGGTGTCGAGCAGTACTTC.

This clone was picked up a small number of times. Other DNA sequences in this sample translate to the same CDR3. The V gene is TRBV29-1, the J gene TRBJ1-1; D not certain. V lost 4 bases to trimming and J lost 0 bases, with 6 bases between them. The CDR3 covers 12 residues. CDR1 SQVTM and CDR2 ANQGSEA come from the germline V gene. CDR3 bases: TGCAGCGTTGTGTCTATGAACACTGAAGCTTTCTTT. This sequence encodes CSVVSMNTEAFF.

The V and J genes are TRBV12-3 or TRBV12-4 and TRBJ1-5; TRBD1 is a possible D gene (6 bases). The CDR3 length is 13 residues. Trimming cost V 6 bases and J 4 bases, with 10 bases left between them. CDR3 residues: CASSRQVNQPQHF. The CDR3 DNA sequence: TGTGCCAGCAGCCGACAGGTTAATCAGCCCCAGCATTTT.

This CDR3 reads CASSLFETGGYYGYTF. The CDR3 DNA follows: TGTGCCAGCAGCTTGTTCGAGACAGGGGGTTACTATGGCTACACCTTC. This chain joins TRBV5-4 and TRBJ1-2; 9 nucleotides align to TRBD1. Germline V CDR1 and CDR2: SGHNT, YYREEE (reference sequence). The CDR3 runs to 16 residues. J gave up 3 bases and V 1 base, and 7 bases lay outside the gene matches.

This clone occurred a few times. The rearrangement uses TRBV9 and TRBJ2-7, with 10 nucleotides matching TRBD2. J lost 6 bases, V lost 0 bases, and 9 bases had no gene match. The CDR3 totals 16 residues. The germline gives CDR1 SGDLS, CDR2 YYNGEE. CDR3 sequence: CASSVVSSGSPREQYF. The CDR3 DNA follows: TGTGCCAGCAGCGTAGTCTCTAGCGGGAGCCCTCGCGAGCAGTACTTC.

The CDR3 reads CASSLAGGLETQYF. DNA for the CDR3: TGTGCCAGCAGCTTAGCGGGGGGGCTAGAGACCCAGTACTTC. The rearrangement uses TRBV11-2 and TRBJ2-5; 8 nucleotides align to TRBD2. This CDR3 has 14 residues. Germline CDR1 reads SGHAT; CDR2 reads FQNNGV. J lost 4 bases, V lost 1 base, and 2 bases had no gene match.

V is TRBV7-8 and J is TRBJ2-7; D remains ambiguous. CDR3 length equals 15 residues. Germline loops: CDR1 SGHVS, CDR2 FQNEAQ. The V gene lost 1 base and the J gene lost 0 bases, with 10 bases spanning the gap. The CDR3 DNA follows: TGTGCCAGCAGCTTAGTTCCACGGAGCTCCTACGAGCAGTACTTC. It encodes CASSLVPRSSYEQYF. The whole variable domain, remainder taken from reference TRBV7-8 and TRBJ2-7, is GAGVSQSPRYKVAKRGQDVALRCDPISGHVSLFWYQQALGQGPEFLTYFQNEAQLDKSGLPSDRFFAERPEGSVSTLKIQRTQQEDSAVYLCASSLVPRSSYEQYFGPGTRLTVT.

The chain uses TRBV27 and TRBJ1-1, with TRBD1 as a possible D gene (6 bases). Between the trimmed V and J ends, which lost 6 bases and 2 bases, there was a span of 22 bases. Germline CDR1 MNHEY, CDR2 SMNVEV (reference sequence). The CDR3 sequence is 17 residues long. Written as DNA, the CDR3 is TGTGCCAGCAGCTTACAGGGCTCACCTAGAAAAAACACTGAAGCTTTCTTT. Its protein is CASSLQGSPRKNTEAFF.

There are a few counts of this clone. The chain joins TRBV5-8 to TRBJ1-4, with TRBD1 matching 7 bases. Germline CDR1 is SGHTS and CDR2 is YDEGEE. J gave up 8 bases and V 0 bases, and 7 bases lay outside the gene matches. The CDR3 has 15 residues. The chain's CDR3 is CASSLALTGLEKLFF. The CDR3, as DNA: TGTGCCAGCAGCTTGGCCTTGACAGGGCTAGAAAAACTGTTTTTT.

The V gene is TRBV6-5, the J gene TRBJ2-2; perhaps TRBD1 as D (5 bases). V gave up 0 bases and J gave up 4 bases, with 12 bases separating them. CDR3 size: 16 residues. Per germline, CDR1 MNHEY and CDR2 SVGAGI. This CDR3 reads CASSYSSRASTGELFF. Here the CDR3 DNA reads TGTGCCAGCAGTTACTCCTCCAGGGCGAGCACCGGGGAGCTGTTTTTT.

The chain uses TRBV7-9 and TRBJ2-7; D call uncertain. Germline V CDR1 and CDR2: SEHNR, FQNEAQ (reference sequence). This CDR3 comprises 12 residues. Trimming stripped 5 bases from V and 5 bases from J, with 10 bases between. CDR3 in amino acids: CASSPAAHEQYF. In DNA, the CDR3 is TGTGCCAGCAGCCCCGCGGCCCACGAGCAGTACTTC.

The genes are TRBV9 and TRBJ2-1, with D maybe TRBD2 (6 bases). The CDR3 is made up of 15 amino acids. V gave up 2 bases and J gave up 10 bases, with 19 bases separating them. Germline lookup yields CDR1 SGDLS and CDR2 YYNGEE. Here the CDR3 DNA reads TGTGCCAGCAGCGTCACTCAGACTAGACCGGACGAGCAGTTCTTC. Translated, it gives CASSVTQTRPDEQFF.

The genes are TRBV19 and TRBJ2-6, with D maybe TRBD1 (5 bases). This CDR3 has 15 residues. Looked up from germline, CDR1 is LNHDA and CDR2 is SQIVND (reference sequence). With 3 bases removed from V and 4 bases from J, the gap between germline ends came to 10 bases. CDR3 amino acids: CASSIRGPGANVLTF. The CDR3 DNA follows: TGTGCCAGTAGTATTAGGGGTCCCGGGGCCAACGTCCTGACTTTC.

The genes are TRBV6-1 and TRBJ1-2; D not certain. The germline V gene has CDR1 MNHNS and CDR2 SASEGT. V lost 5 bases to trimming and J lost 2 bases, with 12 bases between them. This CDR3 spans 14 amino acids. The CDR3 reads CASSYDRANYGYTF. The CDR3 nucleotides are TGTGCCAGCAGTTATGATCGAGCCAACTATGGCTACACCTTC.

This clone turned up a few times. In DNA form, the CDR3 reads TGCGCCAGCAGTGGAGGGTTTGGGGCCAACGTCCTGACTTTC. Translation gives CASSGGFGANVLTF. The chain combines TRBV5-1 with TRBJ2-6; a possible D gene is TRBD2 (6 bases). The CDR3 extends over 14 amino acids. CDR1 is SGHRS and CDR2 is YFSETQ in the germline V gene. V lost 5 bases and J lost 3, with 9 bases in between.

V is TRBV11-2 and J is TRBJ1-2; 12 bases are a match to TRBD1. The CDR3 is 14 residues long. Germline V gene data show CDR1 as SGHAT and CDR2 as FQNNGV. J was trimmed by 7 bases and V by 5 bases; bases with no gene match: 5. The CDR3 bases are TGTGCCAGCAGCCAACGGGACAGGGGGCTTGGCTACACCTTC. Amino acids: CASSQRDRGLGYTF.

The chain uses TRBV6-1 and TRBJ1-1; D may be TRBD1 (6 bases). V was shortened by 2 bases and J by 6 bases, with 16 bases between the two germline ends. The CDR3 is made up of 15 amino acids. Germline V gene lookup returns CDR1 MNHNS and CDR2 SASEGT. The CDR3 sequence: CASSEPNRVRSEAFF. For the CDR3, the DNA is TGTGCCAGCAGTGAACCCAACAGGGTTAGGTCTGAAGCTTTCTTT.

The rearrangement links TRBV13 to TRBJ2-3; the match to TRBD2 covers 8 bases. Germline CDR1 is PRHDT and CDR2 is FYEKMQ (reference sequence). The CDR3 is 19 amino acids. With 5 bases clipped from V and 0 bases from J, the junction kept 16 bases outside the gene matches. The CDR3 DNA sequence: TGTGCCAGCAGCATCCGAAGGGTAGCGGGGCCATTGAGCACAGATACGCAGTATTTT. It translates to CASSIRRVAGPLSTDTQYF.

The chain links TRBV6-5 to TRBJ1-2; perhaps TRBD1 as D (5 bases). Germline CDR1 MNHEY, CDR2 SVGAGI. V was cut by 6 bases and J by 7 bases, with 12 bases left in between. The CDR3 totals 12 residues. CDR3 nucleotides: TGTGCCAGCAGACACGACAGCTTTGGCTACACCTTC. The encoded protein is CASRHDSFGYTF.

The chain uses TRBV5-4 and TRBJ2-1, with 8 bases identical to TRBD1. V shed 3 bases, J shed 6 bases, and the junction held 8 bases outside the gene matches. There are 15 residues in the CDR3. The germline gives CDR1 SGHNT, CDR2 YYREEE (reference sequence). CDR3 residues: CASSSRTGTSNEQFF. CDR3 coding DNA: TGTGCCAGCAGCTCAAGGACAGGGACTTCCAATGAGCAGTTCTTC.

The count of this clone is one. The V call is TRBV2, the J call TRBJ1-2; D gene unclear. V gave up 9 bases and J gave up 5 bases, with 19 bases separating them. The CDR3 totals 14 residues. Germline V gives CDR1 SNHLY, CDR2 FYNNEI. CDR3: CASTRDGSGYGYTF. For the CDR3, the DNA is TGTGCCAGTACCCGTGATGGGTCGGGGTATGGCTACACCTTC.

The V and J genes are TRBV3-1 (or the pseudogene TRBV3-2) and TRBJ2-7, with D tentatively TRBD2 (6 bases). Germline CDR1 and CDR2: LGHDT and YNNKEL (reference sequence). V lost 8 bases to trimming and J lost 5 bases, with 19 bases between them. CDR3 length equals 14 residues. For the CDR3, the DNA is TGTGCCAGCTCAAGGGACTTGGGAATGGACGAGCAGTACTTC. This codes for CASSRDLGMDEQYF.

J is TRBJ1-2 and V is TRBV29-1; no clear D. V was trimmed by 2 bases and J by 2 bases, leaving 9 bases between them. Germline V gene sequence: CDR1 SQVTM, CDR2 ANQGSEA. The CDR3 runs 13 residues. The CDR3 DNA follows: TGCAGCGTTGAAATAGTCAGGAACTATGGCTACACCTTC. Amino acids: CSVEIVRNYGYTF.